This paragraph covers one T cell receptor beta chain sequence. These data are taken from a study of blood T cell repertoires in COVID-19. Study background: The origin of the acute and convalescent COVID-19 samples was the United States, Italy and Spain. The cDNA or gDNA used as material had been derived from T cells, B-cell-depleted T cells, or PBMCs.

The CDR3 is made up of 16 amino acids. Germline V gives CDR1 SGHAT, CDR2 FQNNGV. Losses at the gene ends were 5 bases for V and 7 bases for J; bases not matched to a gene: 12. Authors' processing steps: Amplification from reference gene primers served as the basis for estimated nucleated cell counts. Data came from immunoSEQ multiplex PCR; TCRdb stores just in-frame clones and leaves some out. V, J and clone size are taken as reported in that table, and D and trimming were inferred from the DNA itself. The data show under 250,000 clones, around 88% seen once. The material sequenced was peripheral blood. The chain carries TRBV11-2 and TRBJ2-1; TRBD2 matches 9 bases. The origin of this receptor is a man aged 35 to 55 with active or convalescent COVID-19. CDR3 amino acids: CASSPALAGIENEQFF. The CDR3 nucleotides read TGTGCCAGCAGCCCGGCTCTAGCGGGAATAGAGAATGAGCAGTTCTTC.